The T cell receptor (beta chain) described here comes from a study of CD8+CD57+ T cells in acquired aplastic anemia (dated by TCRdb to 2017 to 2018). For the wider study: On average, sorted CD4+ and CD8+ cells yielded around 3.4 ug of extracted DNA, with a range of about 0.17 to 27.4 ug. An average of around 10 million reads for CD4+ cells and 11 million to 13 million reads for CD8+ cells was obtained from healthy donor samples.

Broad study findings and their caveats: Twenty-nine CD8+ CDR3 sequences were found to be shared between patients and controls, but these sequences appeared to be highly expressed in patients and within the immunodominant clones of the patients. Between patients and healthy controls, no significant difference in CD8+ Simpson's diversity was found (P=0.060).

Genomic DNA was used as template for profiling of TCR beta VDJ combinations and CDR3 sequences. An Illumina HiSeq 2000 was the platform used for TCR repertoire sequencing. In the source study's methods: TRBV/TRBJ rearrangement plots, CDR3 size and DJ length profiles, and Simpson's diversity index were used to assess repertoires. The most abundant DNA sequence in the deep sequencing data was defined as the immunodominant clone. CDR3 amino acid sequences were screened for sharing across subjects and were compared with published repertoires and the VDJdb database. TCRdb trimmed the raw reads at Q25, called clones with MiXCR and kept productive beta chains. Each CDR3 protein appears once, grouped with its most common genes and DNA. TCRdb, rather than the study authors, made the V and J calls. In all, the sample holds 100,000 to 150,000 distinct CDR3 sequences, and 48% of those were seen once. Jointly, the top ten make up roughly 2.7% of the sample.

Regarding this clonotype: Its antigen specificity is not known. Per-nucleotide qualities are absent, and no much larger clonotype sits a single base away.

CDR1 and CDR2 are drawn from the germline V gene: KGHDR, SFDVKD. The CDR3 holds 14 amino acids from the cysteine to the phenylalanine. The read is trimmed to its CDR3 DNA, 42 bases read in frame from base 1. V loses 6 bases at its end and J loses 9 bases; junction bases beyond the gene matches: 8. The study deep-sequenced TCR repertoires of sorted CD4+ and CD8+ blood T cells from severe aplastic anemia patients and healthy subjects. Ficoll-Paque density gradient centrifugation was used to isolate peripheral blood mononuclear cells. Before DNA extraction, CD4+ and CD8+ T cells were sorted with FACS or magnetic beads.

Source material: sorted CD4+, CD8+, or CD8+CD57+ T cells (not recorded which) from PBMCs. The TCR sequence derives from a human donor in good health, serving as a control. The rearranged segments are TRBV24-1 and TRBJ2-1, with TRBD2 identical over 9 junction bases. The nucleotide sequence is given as TGTGCCACCAGTCCCGGGACTAGCAAGTTTGAGCAGTTCTTC. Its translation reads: CATSPGTSKFEQFF.